These T cell receptor beta chains were read from a single sample in a study of cytomegalovirus exposure and HLA in healthy donors. Measured with immunoSEQ multiplex PCR; TCRdb has only the in-frame clones, and not every one. This listing includes about 41,000 clones. Sequencing was carried out using PBMCs. The origin of the receptors is a man aged 30-40 years in good health and CMV-seronegative. Each CDR3 is given with its conserved first and last residue. Each record gives: clone size, V gene, D gene, J gene, CDR3 DNA, CDR3 protein. The D gene is left open where the match is weak. Clone size is shown for a subset of rows, as once, few, many or a class of expanded clone.

NA	TRBV13	NA	TRBJ2-3	TGTGCCAGCAGCTACTCCCCAGATACGCAGTATTTT	CASSYSPDTQYF
NA	TRBV29-1	NA	TRBJ1-4	TGCAGCGCCCCATCAGGGGCTTCCCTAACTAATGAAAAACTGTTTTTT	CSAPSGASLTNEKLFF
NA	TRBV14	NA	TRBJ2-2	TGTGCCAGCAGCCAAGAGGTAGGAGACGGCACCGGGGAGCTGTTTTTT	CASSQEVGDGTGELFF
NA	TRBV25-1	NA	TRBJ1-3	TGTGCCAGCGGCCCAGGGATCTCTGGAAACAACATATATTTT	CASGPGISGNNIYF
NA	TRBV6-5	TRBD1	TRBJ1-1	TGTGCCAGCAGAAAATACAGGGGAGGGAACACTGAAGCTTTCTTT	CASRKYRGGNTEAFF
NA	TRBV5-1	TRBD2	TRBJ2-3	TGCGCCAGCAGCGGCGGACTAGCGCACACAGATACGCAGTATTTT	CASSGGLAHTDTQYF
medium-sized	TRBV5-4	NA	TRBJ2-6	TGTGCCAGCAGCGTGGGGGAGAGTTCCTCTGGGGCCAACGTCCTGACTTTC	CASSVGESSSGANVLTF
NA	TRBV6-5	NA	TRBJ2-6	TGTGCCAGCAGAACGACAGACCAGGTCCTGACTTTC	CASRTTDQVLTF
NA	TRBV6-1	TRBD1	TRBJ2-5	TGTGCCAGCAGTGAGAGGCCGACAGGGGCAGAGACCCAGTACTTC	CASSERPTGAETQYF
NA	TRBV19	TRBD2	TRBJ2-3	TGTGCCAGTAGTAATCCACGGCGAGGGACTAGCGGGGGGCGCACAGATACGCAGTATTTT	CASSNPRRGTSGGRTDTQYF
NA	TRBV30	NA	TRBJ1-3	TGTGCCTGGAATAGGGGGTTAGCTGGAAACACCATATATTTT	CAWNRGLAGNTIYF
NA	TRBV6-1	NA	TRBJ1-5	TGTGCCAGCAGTGAAGTCACCAGTAGCAATCAGCCCCAGCATTTT	CASSEVTSSNQPQHF
NA	TRBV27	TRBD2	TRBJ2-3	TGTGCCAGCACCCAAGGGGGACTAGGGGGAGATACGCAGTATTTT	CASTQGGLGGDTQYF
NA	TRBV7-9	TRBD1	TRBJ2-3	TGTGCCAGCAGCCCCCGGACAGGACCAGATACGCAGTATTTT	CASSPRTGPDTQYF
NA	TRBV7-2	TRBD1	TRBJ2-3	TGTGCCAGCAGCTTAGCCGGGACAGTAACAGATACGCAGTATTTT	CASSLAGTVTDTQYF
NA	TRBV25-1	NA	TRBJ2-6	TGTGCCAGCAGTGACTCCAGGGTTTCTGGGGCCAACGTCCTGACTTTC	CASSDSRVSGANVLTF
NA	TRBV7-2	TRBD2	TRBJ2-7	TGTGCCAGCAGCTTAGCCCCCTTAGCGGGTCGTATTTGGGCCGAGCAGTACTTC	CASSLAPLAGRIWAEQYF
NA	TRBV19	NA	TRBJ1-1	TGTGCCAGTAGTATCCGCACAGGAGTGAACACTGAAGCTTTCTTT	CASSIRTGVNTEAFF